These T cell receptor beta chains were read from a single sample in a study of blood T cell repertoires in COVID-19. Method: immunoSEQ multiplex PCR; TCRdb's copy keeps in-frame clones and lacks some. The sample lists 120,000 or so clones, approximately 80% occurring once. What was sequenced was peripheral blood. These receptors all come from a woman aged 60-75 years with acute or convalescent COVID-19. CDR3s include the opening cysteine and the closing phenylalanine or tryptophan.

>TRBV5-1
CASSSGQVAFF
>TRBV6-1
CASSEWGGGSPLHF
>TRBV6-5
CASSPGGANRYTF
>TRBV19
CASSRDRDSGNTIYF
>TRBV3-1/TRBV3-2
CASSQRQGTSGGYTF
>TRBV7-3
CASSSGQANTEAFF
>TRBV6-5
CASSNFDSNTEAFF
>TRBV10-3
CAISDPFAGDTGELFF
>TRBV3-1/TRBV3-2
CASSAGQGVEQYF
>TRBV5-1
CASSLAGTGKETQYF
>TRBV27
CASSLGRDQPQHF
>TRBV2
CASLVDYGYTF
>TRBV30
CAWRLAVQETQYF
>TRBV7-2
CASRPGQGVGGYTF
>TRBV4-3
CASSQSSGYSYNEQFF
>TRBV7-2
CASSLAGTGGTGELFF
>TRBV5-1
CASSLNTGEAYEQYF
>TRBV28
CASNGGSVGEKLFF
>TRBV24-1
CATSTGGDQPQHF